The 16 T cell receptor beta chains below come from one sample, sequenced in a study of CD8 T cells in Susac syndrome (dated by TCRdb to between 2018 and 2021). The library was built by means of the immunoSEQ multiplex PCR assay. RNA was extracted using the RNeasy kit, and roughly 0.5 to 1 ug of the RNA was reverse transcribed with random hexamers. TCRdb redid the processing of the public reads, applying fastp at Q25 and MiXCR, and retained in-frame beta chains. A single entry per CDR3 protein holds the most common genes and DNA from its merged rows. In this sample the table shows approximately 200,000 distinct CDR3 sequences, 90% to 95% of which occur a single time. Jointly, the top ten make up about 0.13% of the sample. The source material was CD8+ T cells from PBMCs. The origin of the receptors is a human donor with multiple sclerosis.

In this sample, this clonotype turned up once. The chain uses TRBV7-8 and TRBJ2-7; tentatively, D is TRBD1 or TRBD2 (5 bases each). Trimming took 5 bases from V and 2 from J, leaving 22 bases between them. From germline, CDR1 is SGHVS and CDR2 FQNEAQ. The CDR3 totals 17 residues. For the CDR3, the DNA is TGTGCCAGCAGCCCCCGACAGAGGGGCTACCTGACCTACGAGCAGTACTTC. Encoded protein: CASSPRQRGYLTYEQYF.

The CDR3 protein is CAWRDVGTAPEKLFF. In nucleotides, the CDR3 is TGTGCCTGGAGGGACGTCGGGACAGCCCCTGAAAAACTGTTTTTT. J is TRBJ1-4 and V is TRBV30, with 7 positions matching TRBD1. Per germline, CDR1 GTSNPN and CDR2 SVGIG (reference sequence). V was clipped by 3 bases and J by 7 bases; unmatched bases: 11. This CDR3 is 15 amino acids long.

The J gene is TRBJ2-7, the V gene TRBV3-1, with 11 nucleotides matching TRBD1. This CDR3 has 16 amino acids. Germline V lookup: CDR1 LGHDT, CDR2 YNNKEL (reference sequence). Trimming took 4 bases from V and 4 from J; bases not matched to a gene: 9. This CDR3 is CASSPGQGVMGYEQYF. The CDR3 DNA reads as TGTGCCAGCAGCCCGGGACAGGGGGTTATGGGTTACGAGCAGTACTTC.

The chain is built from TRBV4-1 and TRBJ2-1; D unresolved. With 1 base removed from V and 9 bases from J, the gap between germline ends came to 16 bases. Germline V gene data show CDR1 as MGHRA and CDR2 as YSYEKL. The length of the CDR3 is 15 residues. CDR3 in amino acids: CASSQVTGASGEQFF. As DNA, the CDR3 is TGCGCCAGCAGCCAAGTAACGGGCGCGTCGGGTGAGCAGTTCTTC.

The genes are TRBV7-9 and TRBJ2-2; possible D gene TRBD2, 5 bases. V was clipped by 10 bases and J by 5 bases, with 20 bases between them. CDR3 length: 15 residues. The germline V gene has CDR1 SEHNR and CDR2 FQNEAQ (reference sequence). The CDR3, as DNA: TGTGCCACCTGGGAGCCCCAGGTCGGGACCGGGGAGCTGTTTTTT. Amino acid sequence: CATWEPQVGTGELFF. Using reference TRBV7-9 and TRBJ2-2 for the parts outside the CDR3, the full variable domain is DTGVSQNPRHKITKRGQNVTFRCDPISEHNRLYWYRQTLGQGPEFLTYFQNEAQLEKSRLLSDRFSAERPKGSFSTLEIQRTEQGDSAMYLCATWEPQVGTGELFFGEGSRLTVL.

The V gene is TRBV7-2, the J gene TRBJ2-7; TRBD1 matches 9 bases. The CDR3 sequence is 15 residues long. V trimming: 5 bases; J trimming: 4 bases; junction bases outside the gene matches: 9. Germline assignment: CDR1 SGHTA and CDR2 FQGNSA. The CDR3 sequence: CASSRDGTGQYEQYF. In DNA, the CDR3 is TGTGCCAGCAGCCGGGATGGGACAGGGCAATACGAGCAGTACTTC.

The chain links TRBV3-1 to TRBJ2-7; D may match TRBD1 or TRBD2 (5 bases each). Per germline, CDR1 LGHDT and CDR2 YNNKEL (reference sequence). This CDR3 is 15 amino acids long. Trimming took off 6 bases at V and 3 bases at J, with 18 bases between the two ends. The CDR3 sequence: CASRSRNGDRYEQYF. CDR3 DNA: TGTGCCAGCAGATCGCGGAACGGGGACCGCTACGAGCAGTACTTC.

This chain joins TRBV12-3 or TRBV12-4 and TRBJ2-7; D gene uncertain. This CDR3 has 11 residues. V lost 8 bases to trimming and J lost 0 bases, with 5 bases between them. For the CDR3, the DNA is TGTGCCAGCTGTAGCTCCTACGAGCAGTACTTC. Its translation is CASCSSYEQYF.

The rearrangement uses TRBV6-2 or TRBV6-3 and TRBJ1-6, with D uncertain. From germline, CDR1 is MNHEY and CDR2 SVGEGT. The CDR3 covers 15 residues. V dropped 0 bases and J dropped 7 bases, with 10 bases sitting between them. CDR3 loop: CASSYSTDSNSPLHF. In DNA form, the CDR3 reads TGTGCCAGCAGTTACTCAACAGATTCCAATTCACCCCTCCACTTT.

CDR3 in amino acids: CASSPGLAGFNEQFF. In DNA, the CDR3 is TGTGCCAGCAGCCCGGGACTAGCGGGGTTCAATGAGCAGTTCTTC. The chain uses TRBV6-5 and TRBJ2-1; 13 positions agree with TRBD2. The germline CDR1 and CDR2 sequences are MNHEY and SVGAGI. The length of the CDR3 is 15 residues. J gave up 6 bases and V 6 bases, and 5 bases lay outside the gene matches.

The chain uses TRBV7-8 and TRBJ2-5; D gene unclear. Germline V CDR1 and CDR2: SGHVS, FQNEAQ. The CDR3 sequence is 14 residues long. V was trimmed by 2 bases and J by 1 base, leaving 8 bases between them. The CDR3 is CASSLRPLQETQYF. The CDR3 region has the DNA TGTGCCAGCAGCTTACGACCCCTCCAAGAGACCCAGTACTTC. The variable domain in full, completed from reference TRBV7-8 and TRBJ2-5, reads GAGVSQSPRYKVAKRGQDVALRCDPISGHVSLFWYQQALGQGPEFLTYFQNEAQLDKSGLPSDRFFAERPEGSVSTLKIQRTQQEDSAVYLCASSLRPLQETQYFGPGTRLLVL.

This clonotype turned up a few times. The chain couples TRBV13 to TRBJ2-1; 9 bases are a match to TRBD2. The CDR3 totals 16 residues. Germline V gene sequence: CDR1 PRHDT, CDR2 FYEKMQ (reference sequence). With 6 bases clipped from V and 3 bases from J, the junction kept 9 bases outside the gene matches. CDR3 amino acids: CASRGEREVLYNEQFF. CDR3 DNA sequence: TGTGCCAGCAGGGGGGAGCGGGAGGTCCTCTACAATGAGCAGTTCTTC.

This chain links TRBV7-9 with TRBJ2-7, with TRBD1 matching over 10 bases. The CDR3 has 15 residues. Germline V gene lookup returns CDR1 SEHNR and CDR2 FQNEAQ (reference sequence). The trim removed 3 bases at V and 5 bases at J, leaving 7 bases unmatched. The CDR3 region has the DNA TGTGCCAGCAGCTTCTCGGACAGGGGGAGCCACGAGCAGTACTTC. Translation: CASSFSDRGSHEQYF.

V is TRBV12-3 or TRBV12-4 and J is TRBJ1-2; D gene ambiguous. V lost 4 bases to trimming and J lost 0 bases, with 12 bases between them. There are 15 residues in the CDR3. CDR3 region: CASSSGPRTNYGYTF. The CDR3 nucleotides are TGTGCCAGCAGTTCCGGTCCACGAACTAACTATGGCTACACCTTC.

The gene calls are TRBV3-1 and TRBJ2-7; 12 bases fit TRBD2. CDR3 length equals 15 residues. Germline CDR1 reads LGHDT; CDR2 reads YNNKEL (reference sequence). V was pared by 4 bases and J by 2 bases, with 3 bases of the junction left unmatched. The CDR3: CASSRLAGETYEQYF. CDR3 in DNA: TGTGCCAGCAGCCGACTAGCGGGGGAAACCTACGAGCAGTACTTC.

The chain carries TRBV5-6 and TRBJ2-7; TRBD2 agrees at 10 bases. Germline loops: CDR1 SGHDT, CDR2 YYEEEE. J lost 4 bases, V lost 0 bases, and 4 bases had no gene match. The CDR3 has 15 amino acids. In DNA form, the CDR3 reads TGTGCCAGCAGCTTGGAGCGGGAGGGCCGGTACGAGCAGTACTTC. Amino acid sequence: CASSLEREGRYEQYF. The full variable domain, rest sourced from reference TRBV5-6 and TRBJ2-7, is DAGVTQSPTHLIKTRGQQVTLRCSPKSGHDTVSWYQQALGQGPQFIFQYYEEEERQRGNFPDRFSGHQFPNYSSELNVNALLLGDSALYLCASSLEREGRYEQYFGPGTRLTVT.